The next 17 T cell receptor beta chains were all read from a single sample in a study of cytomegalovirus exposure and HLA in healthy donors. Use of 60 Vbeta and 13 Jbeta primers characterized the PCR. This table comes from immunoSEQ multiplex PCR, and its TCRdb copy is limited to in-frame clones, with some not included. The sample has 200,000 to 250,000 clones, roughly 87% seen once. Sequencing used PBMCs. All receptors derive from a woman aged 40 to 49 in good health and CMV-seropositive.

The V and J genes are TRBV5-1 and TRBJ1-6; D not certain. V dropped 0 bases and J dropped 5 bases, with 6 bases sitting between them. The CDR3 has 14 residues. Germline CDR1 reads SGHRS; CDR2 reads YFSETQ. CDR3 sequence: CASSLDSNNSPLHF. DNA for the CDR3: TGCGCCAGCAGCTTGGACAGTAATAATTCACCCCTCCACTTT.

This clone has only one observation. The chain couples TRBV4-2 to TRBJ1-3, with TRBD1 as a possible D gene (6 bases). V was shortened by 0 bases and J by 2 bases, with 8 bases between the two germline ends. CDR1 and CDR2 from the germline V gene are LGHNA and YNFKEQ. This CDR3 has 15 amino acids. The DNA of the CDR3 is TGTGCCAGCAGCCAAGAAGGGACAACTGGAAACACCATATATTTT. This codes for CASSQEGTTGNTIYF.

This chain joins TRBV27 and TRBJ1-5; TRBD1 agrees at 10 bases. Germline V lookup: CDR1 MNHEY, CDR2 SMNVEV (reference sequence). V shed 6 bases, J shed 4 bases, and the junction held 6 bases outside the gene matches. The CDR3 loop spans 15 amino acids. CDR3 in DNA: TGTGCCAGCAGGGCCGTGGACAGGGGGAATCAGCCCCAGCATTTT. Translation gives CASRAVDRGNQPQHF.

This clone showed up just once. V is TRBV6-5 and J is TRBJ2-7; the D gene is possibly TRBD1 (6 bases). V was shortened by 4 bases and J by 2 bases, with 12 bases between the two germline ends. The CDR3 is 14 residues long. Germline CDR1 is MNHEY and CDR2 is SVGAGI. The CDR3 here is CASSSGQRTYEQYF. The CDR3 DNA sequence: TGTGCCAGCAGTTCCGGACAGAGAACCTACGAGCAGTACTTC.

The V and J genes are TRBV29-1 and TRBJ1-4, with D maybe TRBD1 (5 bases). In germline, CDR1 is SQVTM, CDR2 ANQGSEA. Trimming removed 1 base at V and 10 bases at J, with 19 bases between. This CDR3 has 15 amino acids. The CDR3 loop reads CSVEAPGGGLAKLFF. CDR3 coding DNA: TGCAGCGTTGAAGCCCCCGGGGGGGGGTTAGCAAAACTGTTTTTT.

V usage is TRBV5-6 and J usage is TRBJ2-1; 12 bases align to TRBD2. CDR1 is SGHDT, CDR2 YYEEEE, per germline. Trimming at V came to 4 bases and at J to 4 bases, leaving 15 bases not matched to a gene. CDR3 length equals 19 residues. CDR3 amino acids: CASSPAEAPGLAGYNEQFF. The CDR3, as DNA: TGTGCCAGCAGCCCGGCCGAGGCCCCGGGACTAGCGGGTTACAATGAGCAGTTCTTC.

Points on this clone: The sample carries other DNA sequences with the same CDR3. The CDR3 here is CASSFTGQGAAYGYTF. The CDR3 coding sequence is TGTGCCAGCAGCTTCACGGGACAGGGGGCTGCCTATGGCTACACCTTC. This chain links TRBV7-9 with TRBJ1-2; 12 bases map to TRBD1. Unmatched junction bases numbered 6, after V lost 3 bases and J lost 4 bases. The CDR3 has 16 amino acids. Germline CDR1 SEHNR, CDR2 FQNEAQ (reference sequence).

The chain carries TRBV5-5 and TRBJ1-2; 8 positions match TRBD1. Germline CDR1 reads SGHKS; CDR2 reads YYEKEE (reference sequence). Trimming cost V 2 bases and J 6 bases; bases outside gene matches: 9. The CDR3 sequence is 15 residues long. The CDR3 DNA follows: TGTGCCAGCAGCTTCGGTCCGGTGACAGGGGATGGCTACACCTTC. Amino acids: CASSFGPVTGDGYTF.

The count of this clone is one. This rearrangement joins TRBV27 to TRBJ2-6, with D possibly being TRBD2 (6 bases). Trimming took off 2 bases at V and 0 bases at J, with 17 bases between the two ends. Germline V gives CDR1 MNHEY, CDR2 SMNVEV (reference sequence). The CDR3 totals 19 residues. The CDR3 bases are TGTGCCAGCAGTTTAGAGCCGCTAGCGCCTAGCTCTGGGGCCAACGTCCTGACTTTC. Translation: CASSLEPLAPSSGANVLTF.

The chain joins TRBV7-9 to TRBJ1-1, with D perhaps matching TRBD1 (6 bases). The CDR3 totals 15 residues. CDR1 is SEHNR, CDR2 FQNEAQ, per germline (reference sequence). The ends were cut back, 3 bases at V and 1 base at J, with 12 bases in the middle. In nucleotides, the CDR3 is TGTGCCAGCAGCTTTGGACAGTCAAGGAACACTGAAGCTTTCTTT. Translating it yields CASSFGQSRNTEAFF.

In DNA form, the CDR3 reads TGTGCCAGCAGTCCCAGCGGGACTAGCACAGATACGCAGTATTTT. Translation gives CASSPSGTSTDTQYF. The gene calls are TRBV7-9 and TRBJ2-3; 7 nucleotides align to TRBD2. This CDR3 region has 15 residues. Germline CDR1 reads SEHNR; CDR2 reads FQNEAQ (reference sequence). The V segment lost 6 bases and the J segment 0 bases; nucleotides outside the gene matches: 6. The variable domain in full, completed from reference TRBV7-9 and TRBJ2-3, reads DTGVSQNPRHKITKRGQNVTFRCDPISEHNRLYWYRQTLGQGPEFLTYFQNEAQLEKSRLLSDRFSAERPKGSFSTLEIQRTEQGDSAMYLCASSPSGTSTDTQYFGPGTRLTVL.

The chain couples TRBV29-1 to TRBJ2-7; 13 nucleotides align to TRBD2. The CDR3 extends over 15 amino acids. Germline V gene data show CDR1 as SQVTM and CDR2 as ANQGSEA. Trimming took 3 bases from V and 2 from J; bases not matched to a gene: 4. The CDR3 DNA sequence: TGCAGCGTTGACTCCGGGACTAGCGGGACCTACGAGCAGTACTTC. This gives the protein CSVDSGTSGTYEQYF.

V usage is TRBV11-2 and J usage is TRBJ2-3, with D possibly being TRBD2 (5 bases). Germline V gene data show CDR1 as SGHAT and CDR2 as FQNNGV. V was pared by 5 bases and J by 5 bases, with 14 bases between. The CDR3 has 14 amino acids. CDR3 DNA sequence: TGTGCCAGCAGCGACGGGATTGGCGGAGATACGCAGTATTTT. Amino acids: CASSDGIGGDTQYF. The complete variable domain, with remaining parts taken from reference TRBV11-2 and TRBJ2-3, reads EAGVAQSPRYKIIEKRQSVAFWCNPISGHATLYWYQQILGQGPKLLIQFQNNGVVDDSQLPKDRFSAERLKGVDSTLKIQPAKLEDSAVYLCASSDGIGGDTQYFGPGTRLTVL.

This clone turned up a few times. The chain combines TRBV12-5 with TRBJ2-5; possible D gene TRBD1, 8 bases. Per the germline V gene, CDR1 is LGHNT and CDR2 is FRNRAP. The length of the CDR3 is 16 residues. The V and J ends lost 6 bases and 4 bases respectively, with 21 bases between them. The CDR3 DNA sequence: TGTGCTAGTGGCCTTCGGGGGGCAGGGGGCGCAGAGACCCAGTACTTC. Its protein is CASGLRGAGGAETQYF.

This sequence joins TRBV9 and TRBJ2-5; D is possibly TRBD2 (5 bases). Germline loops: CDR1 SGDLS, CDR2 YYNGEE. CDR3 length: 14 amino acids. Trimming shortened V by 6 bases and J by 0 bases, and 12 bases separated the two germline ends. CDR3 region: CASIERANQETQYF. Written as DNA, the CDR3 is TGTGCCAGCATCGAGAGGGCTAACCAAGAGACCCAGTACTTC.

This clone was seen only a few times. The chain has TRBV7-9 and TRBJ2-7, with TRBD2 as a possible D gene (5 bases). The V and J ends lost 1 base and 12 bases respectively, with 19 bases between them. Germline V gene sequence: CDR1 SEHNR, CDR2 FQNEAQ (reference sequence). This CDR3 has 14 residues. The CDR3 region has the DNA TGTGCCAGCAGCTTAGACCAGGACCGGGGTACTCGGTACTTC. Amino acids: CASSLDQDRGTRYF.

The chain has TRBV5-1 and TRBJ2-3, with 14 bases aligning to TRBD2. The junction had 3 bases not matched to a gene; V was cut back by 4 bases and J by 2 bases. Germline V gene sequence: CDR1 SGHRS, CDR2 YFSETQ. The CDR3 length is 16 residues. The CDR3 protein is CASSPGLAGVTDTQYF. The CDR3 DNA reads TGCGCCAGCAGCCCGGGACTAGCGGGAGTCACAGATACGCAGTATTTT.